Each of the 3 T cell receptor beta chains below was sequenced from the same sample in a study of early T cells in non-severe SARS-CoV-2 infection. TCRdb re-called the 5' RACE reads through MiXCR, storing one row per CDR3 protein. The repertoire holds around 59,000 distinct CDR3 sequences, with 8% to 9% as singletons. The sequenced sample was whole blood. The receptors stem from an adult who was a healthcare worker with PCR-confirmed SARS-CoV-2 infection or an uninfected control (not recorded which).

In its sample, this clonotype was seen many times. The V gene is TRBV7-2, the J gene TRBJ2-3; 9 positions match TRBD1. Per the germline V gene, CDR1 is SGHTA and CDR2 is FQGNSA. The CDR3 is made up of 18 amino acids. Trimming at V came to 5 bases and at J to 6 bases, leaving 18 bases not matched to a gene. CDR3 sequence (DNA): TGTGCCAGCAGCCCTCGTTGGGACAGGGTCTCTTACAGGGATACGCAGTATTTT. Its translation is CASSPRWDRVSYRDTQYF.

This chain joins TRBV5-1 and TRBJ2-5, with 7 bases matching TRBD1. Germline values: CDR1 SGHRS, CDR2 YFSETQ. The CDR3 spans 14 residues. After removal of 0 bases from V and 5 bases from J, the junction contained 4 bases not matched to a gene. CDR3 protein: CASSLEGAGETQYF. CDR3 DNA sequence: TGCGCCAGCAGCTTGGAGGGGGCCGGGGAGACCCAGTACTTC.

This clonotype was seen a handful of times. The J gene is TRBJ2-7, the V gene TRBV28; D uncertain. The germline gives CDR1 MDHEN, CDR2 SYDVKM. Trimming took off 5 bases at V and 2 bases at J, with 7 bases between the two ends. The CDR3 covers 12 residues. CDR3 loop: CASSTGPYEQYF. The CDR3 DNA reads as TGTGCCAGCAGTACGGGCCCCTACGAGCAGTACTTC.